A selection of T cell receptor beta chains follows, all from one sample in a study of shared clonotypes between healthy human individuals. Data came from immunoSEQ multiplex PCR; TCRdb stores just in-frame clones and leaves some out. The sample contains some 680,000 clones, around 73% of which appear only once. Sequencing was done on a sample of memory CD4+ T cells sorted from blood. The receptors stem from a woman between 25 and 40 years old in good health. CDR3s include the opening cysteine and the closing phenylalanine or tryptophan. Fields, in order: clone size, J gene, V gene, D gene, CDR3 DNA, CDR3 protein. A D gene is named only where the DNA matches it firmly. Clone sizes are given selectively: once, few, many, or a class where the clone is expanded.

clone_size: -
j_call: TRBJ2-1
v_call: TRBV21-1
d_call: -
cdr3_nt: TGTGCCAGCAGCTCCCGGGAGCGGGAGGCCAACAATGAGCAGTTCTTC
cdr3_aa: CASSSREREANNEQFF

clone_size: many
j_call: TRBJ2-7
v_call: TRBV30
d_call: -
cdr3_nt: TGTGCCTGGAGTGTACTGGGTTACGAGCAGTACTTC
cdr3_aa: CAWSVLGYEQYF

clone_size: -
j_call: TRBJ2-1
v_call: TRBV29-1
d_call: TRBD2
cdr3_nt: TGCAGCGTTGTTTCTCCCGGGAGGGCCTACAATGAGCAGTTCTTC
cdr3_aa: CSVVSPGRAYNEQFF

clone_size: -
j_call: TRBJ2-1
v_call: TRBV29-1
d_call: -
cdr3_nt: TGCAGCGTTGCCCCGTTCAATGAGCAGTTCTTC
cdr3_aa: CSVAPFNEQFF

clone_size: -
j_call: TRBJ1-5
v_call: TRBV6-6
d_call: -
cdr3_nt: TGTGCCAGCAGGAAACAAACTACTAGCAATCAGCCCCAGCATTTT
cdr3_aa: CASRKQTTSNQPQHF

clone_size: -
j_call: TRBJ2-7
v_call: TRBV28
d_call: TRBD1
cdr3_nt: TGTGCCAGCAGGTCTTGGGGACAGGGGCGTTACGAGCAGTACTTC
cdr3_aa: CASRSWGQGRYEQYF

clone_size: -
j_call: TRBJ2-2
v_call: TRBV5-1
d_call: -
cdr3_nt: TGCGCCAGCAGAGTTCGGGGGGCCGCCGGGGAGCTGTTTTTT
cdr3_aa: CASRVRGAAGELFF

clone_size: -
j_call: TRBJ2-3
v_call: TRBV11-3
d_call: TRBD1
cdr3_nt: TGTGCCAGCAGCCCAGGGACAGGGGGTTACACAGATACGCAGTATTTT
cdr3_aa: CASSPGTGGYTDTQYF

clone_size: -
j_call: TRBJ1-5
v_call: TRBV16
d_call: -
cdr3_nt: TGTGCCAGCAGCCGGACCAGCAATCAGCCCCAGCATTTT
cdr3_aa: CASSRTSNQPQHF

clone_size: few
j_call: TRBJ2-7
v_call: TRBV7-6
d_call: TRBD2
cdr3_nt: TGTGCCAGCAGCCTAATAGCGGGAGGAGAGCACGAGCAGTACTTC
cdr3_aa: CASSLIAGGEHEQYF

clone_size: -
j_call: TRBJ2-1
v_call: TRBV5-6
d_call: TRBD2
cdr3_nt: TGTGCCAGCAGCTTGGCTAGCGGGAGGAGGGTTAATGAGCAGTTCTTC
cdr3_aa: CASSLASGRRVNEQFF

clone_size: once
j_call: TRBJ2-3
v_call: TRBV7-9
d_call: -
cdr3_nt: TGTGCCAGCAGCTTAGGCGGAACCCGCACAGATACGCAGTATTTT
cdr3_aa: CASSLGGTRTDTQYF

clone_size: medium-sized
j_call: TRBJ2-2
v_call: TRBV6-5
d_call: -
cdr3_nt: TGTGCCAGCAGGACAGGACAGCTGAACACCGGGGAGCTGTTTTTT
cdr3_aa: CASRTGQLNTGELFF

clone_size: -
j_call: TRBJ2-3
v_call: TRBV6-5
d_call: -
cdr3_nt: TGTGCCAGCAGTCAGGGGGATACGCAGTATTTT
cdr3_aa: CASSQGDTQYF

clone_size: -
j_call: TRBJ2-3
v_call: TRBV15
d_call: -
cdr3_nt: TGTGCCACCAGCGCTCGGAGGTCGACAGATACGCAGTATTTT
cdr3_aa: CATSARRSTDTQYF

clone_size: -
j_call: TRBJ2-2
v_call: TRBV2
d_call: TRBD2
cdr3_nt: TGTGCCAGCAGGGATACGGGACTAGCGGGAGTTTCCGGGGAGCTGTTTTTT
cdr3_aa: CASRDTGLAGVSGELFF

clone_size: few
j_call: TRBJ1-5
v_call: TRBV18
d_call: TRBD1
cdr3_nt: TGTGCCAGCTCCCAAGGACAGGGGAATCAGCCCCAGCATTTT
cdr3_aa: CASSQGQGNQPQHF

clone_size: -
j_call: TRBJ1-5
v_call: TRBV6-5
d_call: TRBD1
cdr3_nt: TGTGCCAGCAGCCGGGACAGGGATAAGCCCCAGCATTTT
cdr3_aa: CASSRDRDKPQHF

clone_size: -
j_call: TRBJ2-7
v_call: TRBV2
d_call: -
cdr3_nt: TGTGCCAGCATTAGCAGGCCGTACGAGCAGTACTTC
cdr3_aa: CASISRPYEQYF

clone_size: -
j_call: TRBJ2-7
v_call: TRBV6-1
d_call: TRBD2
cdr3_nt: TGTGCCAGCAGTGATAAAAGCGGGAGGAGGGTCGAGCAGTACTTC
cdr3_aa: CASSDKSGRRVEQYF

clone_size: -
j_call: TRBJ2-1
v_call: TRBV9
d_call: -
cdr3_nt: TGTGCCAGCAGCGTAGTGGTTAGCGGACCAGCAGTCTTC
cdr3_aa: CASSVVVSGPAVF

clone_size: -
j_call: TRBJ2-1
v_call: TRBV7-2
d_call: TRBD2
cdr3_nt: TGTGCCAGCAGCTTAGTCCTAGCGGGAGGCCACAATGAGCAGTTCTTC
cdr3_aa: CASSLVLAGGHNEQFF

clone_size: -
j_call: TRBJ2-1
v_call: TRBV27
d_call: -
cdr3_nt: TGTGCCAGCAGTTTGGGGGTGGGGGCTAGCGGCGCCGAGCAGTTCTTC
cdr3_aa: CASSLGVGASGAEQFF

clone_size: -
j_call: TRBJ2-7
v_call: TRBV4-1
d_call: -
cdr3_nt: TGCGCCAGCAGCCAAGATGTGGCAGGGTGGTACGAGCAGTACTTC
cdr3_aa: CASSQDVAGWYEQYF

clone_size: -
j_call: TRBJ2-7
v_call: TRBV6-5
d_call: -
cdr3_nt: TGTGCCAGCAGTTACGAGTGGGGGCGCGAGCAGTACTTC
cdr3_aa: CASSYEWGREQYF

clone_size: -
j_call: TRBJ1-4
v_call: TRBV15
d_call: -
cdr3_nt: TGTGCCACCAGCAGAGAAGCCAGTCGGGCAACTAATGAAAAACTGTTTTTT
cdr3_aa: CATSREASRATNEKLFF

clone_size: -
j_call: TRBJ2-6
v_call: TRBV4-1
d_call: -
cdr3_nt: TGCGCCAGCAGCCAGGGACCGACAAGGGGGGCCAACGTCCTGACTTTC
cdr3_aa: CASSQGPTRGANVLTF

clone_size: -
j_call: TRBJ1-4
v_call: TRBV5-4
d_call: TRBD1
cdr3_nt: TGTGCCAGCAGCCCACAGGGGGCGAATGAAAAACTGTTTTTT
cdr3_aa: CASSPQGANEKLFF

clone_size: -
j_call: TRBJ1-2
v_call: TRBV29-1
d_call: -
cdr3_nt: TGCAGCGTTGTGGGGTGGCAGGGAAAAAAGGGCGGGGACTATGGCTACACCTTC
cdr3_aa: CSVVGWQGKKGGDYGYTF

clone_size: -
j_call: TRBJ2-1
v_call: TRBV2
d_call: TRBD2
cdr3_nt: TGTGCCAGCAGTGGACTAGCGGGATACAATGAGCAGTTCTTC
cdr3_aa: CASSGLAGYNEQFF

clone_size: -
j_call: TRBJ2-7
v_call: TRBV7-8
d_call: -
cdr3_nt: TGTGCCAGCAGCCGTGGACTTTCGGGCTCCTACGAGCAGTACTTC
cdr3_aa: CASSRGLSGSYEQYF

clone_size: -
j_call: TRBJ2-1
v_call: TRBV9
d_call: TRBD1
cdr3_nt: TGTGCCAGCAGCGTAGTAATCGGGACAGACTACAATGAGCAGTTCTTC
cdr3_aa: CASSVVIGTDYNEQFF

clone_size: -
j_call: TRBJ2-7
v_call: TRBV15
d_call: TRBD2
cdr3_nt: TGTGCCACCAGCAGAAAAAAGACTAGCGGGATTAGCTCCTACGAGCAGTACTTC
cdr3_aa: CATSRKKTSGISSYEQYF

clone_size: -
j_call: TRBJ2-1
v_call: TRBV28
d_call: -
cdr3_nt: TGTGCCAGCAACCCGGGCCTCGGGGTGATCAATGAGCAGTTCTTC
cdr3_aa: CASNPGLGVINEQFF

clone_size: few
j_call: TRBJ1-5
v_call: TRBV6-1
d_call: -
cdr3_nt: TGTGCCAGCAGTGAAATCAGGGGCCAGCCCCAGCATTTT
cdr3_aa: CASSEIRGQPQHF

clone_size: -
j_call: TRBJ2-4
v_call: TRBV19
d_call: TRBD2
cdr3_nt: TGTGCCAGTAGTATCTCGACTAGCGGGAGTTTGAATCAGTACTTC
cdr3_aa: CASSISTSGSLNQYF

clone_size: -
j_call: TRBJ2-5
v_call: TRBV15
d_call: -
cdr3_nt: TGTGCCACCAGCAGAGATCGACTAGTGGGAGGGACCCAGTACTTC
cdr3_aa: CATSRDRLVGGTQYF

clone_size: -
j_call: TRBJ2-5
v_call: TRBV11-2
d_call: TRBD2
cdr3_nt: TGTGCCAGCAGCTTAGCTGGGACTAGCTATGAGACCCAGTACTTC
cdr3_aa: CASSLAGTSYETQYF

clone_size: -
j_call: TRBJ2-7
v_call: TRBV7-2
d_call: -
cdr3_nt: TGTGCCAGCAGCTTAGAGGTAAATAACTACGAGCAGTACTTC
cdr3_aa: CASSLEVNNYEQYF

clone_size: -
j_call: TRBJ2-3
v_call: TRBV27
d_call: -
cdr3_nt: TGTGCCAGCAGTCGTGAGAGAGTAGATACGCAGTATTTT
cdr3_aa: CASSRERVDTQYF

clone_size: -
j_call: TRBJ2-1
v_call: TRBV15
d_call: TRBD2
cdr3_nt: TGTGCCACCAGCCCTAAGCGGGAGTGGGATGAGCAGTTCTTC
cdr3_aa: CATSPKREWDEQFF

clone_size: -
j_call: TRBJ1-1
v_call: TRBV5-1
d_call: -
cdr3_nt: TGCGCCAGCAGCCTGCACCTTCGGAACACTGAAGCTTTCTTT
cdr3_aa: CASSLHLRNTEAFF

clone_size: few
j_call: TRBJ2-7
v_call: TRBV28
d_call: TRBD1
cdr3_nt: TGTGCCAGCCATGGACAGGGACCTACCTACGAGCAGTACTTC
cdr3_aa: CASHGQGPTYEQYF

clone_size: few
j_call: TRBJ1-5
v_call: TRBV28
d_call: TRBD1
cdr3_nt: TGTGCCAGCAGACCAGGGACAGGGGGACTTCAGCCCCAGCATTTT
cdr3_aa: CASRPGTGGLQPQHF

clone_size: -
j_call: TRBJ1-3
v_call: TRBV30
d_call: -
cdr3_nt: TGTGCCTGGAGTGTACCGTACCTCGGGGGATACACCATATATTTT
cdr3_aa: CAWSVPYLGGYTIYF

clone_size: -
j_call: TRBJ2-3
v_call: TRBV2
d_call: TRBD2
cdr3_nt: TGTGCCAGCAGAGAAGGGACTAGCGGGGAAACTAGCACAGATACGCAGTATTTT
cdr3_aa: CASREGTSGETSTDTQYF

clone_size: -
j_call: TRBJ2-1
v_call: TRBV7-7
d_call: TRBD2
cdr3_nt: TGTGCCAGCAGCCCCTCGACTAGCACCCATGAGCAGTTCTTC
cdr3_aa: CASSPSTSTHEQFF

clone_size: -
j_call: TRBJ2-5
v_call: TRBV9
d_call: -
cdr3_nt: TGTGCCAGCAGCCCCACCGGGGGAAACCAAGAGACCCAGTACTTC
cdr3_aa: CASSPTGGNQETQYF

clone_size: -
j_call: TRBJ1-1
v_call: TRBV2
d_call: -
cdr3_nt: TGTGCCAGCACTCGAGGGGGCACTGAAGCTTTCTTT
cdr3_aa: CASTRGGTEAFF

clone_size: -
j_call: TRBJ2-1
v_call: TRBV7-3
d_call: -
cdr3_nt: TGTGCCAGCAGCTTAAGTGGTGAGCAGTTCTTC
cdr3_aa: CASSLSGEQFF

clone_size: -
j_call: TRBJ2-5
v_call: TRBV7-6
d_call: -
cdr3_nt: TGTGCCAGCAGCGCCGTGCTAGAGACCCAGTACTTC
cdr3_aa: CASSAVLETQYF

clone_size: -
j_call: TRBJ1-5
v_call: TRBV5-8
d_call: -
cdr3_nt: TGTGCCAGCAGCTGGGACCAAACAAATCAGCCCCAGCATTTT
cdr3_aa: CASSWDQTNQPQHF

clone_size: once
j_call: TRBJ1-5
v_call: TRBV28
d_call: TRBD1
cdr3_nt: TGTGCCAGCAGCCCACAGGGGGCCATTCAGCCCCAGCATTTT
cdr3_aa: CASSPQGAIQPQHF

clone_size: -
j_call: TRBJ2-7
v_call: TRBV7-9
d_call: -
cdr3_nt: TGTGCCAGCAACGACTCCCCGATCCCATCTACGGGCGACGAGCAGTACTTC
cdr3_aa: CASNDSPIPSTGDEQYF

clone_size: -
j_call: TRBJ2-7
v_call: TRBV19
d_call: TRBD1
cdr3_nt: TGTGCCAGTAGTAATCAAGGGACAGGGACCTACGAGCAGTACTTC
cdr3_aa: CASSNQGTGTYEQYF

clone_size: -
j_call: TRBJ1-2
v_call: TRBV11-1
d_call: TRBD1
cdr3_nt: TGTGCCAGCAGCTTGCAGGGGGCAGGAGATGGCTACACCTTC
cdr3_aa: CASSLQGAGDGYTF

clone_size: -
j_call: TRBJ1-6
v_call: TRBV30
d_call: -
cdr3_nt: TGTGCCTGGAGTGTACACTCCTATAATTCACCCCTCCACTTT
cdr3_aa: CAWSVHSYNSPLHF

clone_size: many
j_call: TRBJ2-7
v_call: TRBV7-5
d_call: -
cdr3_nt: TGTGTCAGAAGCCCCGGGGGCGAGCAGTACTTC
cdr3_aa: CVRSPGGEQYF